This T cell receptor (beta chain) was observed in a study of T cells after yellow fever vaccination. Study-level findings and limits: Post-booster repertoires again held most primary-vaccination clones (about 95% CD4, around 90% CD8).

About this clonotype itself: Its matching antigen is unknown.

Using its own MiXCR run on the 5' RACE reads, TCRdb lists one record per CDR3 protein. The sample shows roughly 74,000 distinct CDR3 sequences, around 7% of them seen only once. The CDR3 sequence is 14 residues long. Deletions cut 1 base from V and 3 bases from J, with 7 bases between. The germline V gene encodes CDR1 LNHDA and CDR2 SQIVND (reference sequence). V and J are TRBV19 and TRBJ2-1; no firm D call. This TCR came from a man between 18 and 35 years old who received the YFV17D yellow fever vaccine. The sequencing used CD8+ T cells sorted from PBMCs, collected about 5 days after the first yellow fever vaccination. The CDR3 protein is CASSIGPYYNEQFF. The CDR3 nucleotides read TGTGCCAGTAGTATAGGTCCATACTACAATGAGCAGTTCTTC.